The sequence of this TCR beta chain was determined in a study of blood T cells in healthy people across ages. A J-beta primer mix and a sample-barcoded 5' primer were used in a second PCR of about 7 to 12 cycles. A tag from a template-switch adaptor with 12 random nucleotides marked each cDNA molecule. All samples yielded 3 million or more CDR3-containing paired-end reads. One entry per CDR3 protein, called by TCRdb with MiXCR from the 5' RACE reads. This table has 1 million to 1.2 million distinct CDR3 sequences, roughly two fifths appearing once. Trimming pared 5 bases from V and 7 bases from J, leaving 14 bases between. There are 13 residues in the CDR3.

This sequence was found in a man aged 18 to 30 in good health. Sequencing was done on a sample of blood. The V gene is TRBV12-3 or TRBV12-4, the J gene TRBJ1-2, with D possibly matching TRBD1 (6 bases). The CDR3 spells CASSVQRTAGYTF. The CDR3 DNA reads TGTGCCAGCAGTGTACAACGGACAGCTGGCTACACCTTC.